This TCR beta chain was captured in a study of monozygotic twins with inflammatory bowel disease. General study results and limits: Differing T cell subtypes remained indistinguishable.

Each UMI, carrying a 6-nucleotide sample barcode, came from template switching. Two nested PCRs, roughly 17 and 9 cycles, amplified TCRalpha and TCRbeta cDNA. TCRdb derives one entry per CDR3 protein from the 5' RACE reads, leaving out DNA. The sample has 150,000 to 200,000 distinct CDR3 sequences. Investigators pulled total RNA out of whole blood and did not sort T cells. The CDR3 spans 12 residues. From germline, CDR1 is DFQATT and CDR2 SNEGSKA (reference sequence). Turning to this clonotype: What it recognizes is unknown.

The specimen sequenced was blood. This clonotype was obtained from a human donor with ulcerative colitis or Crohn's disease, or a healthy co-twin of an affected twin (not recorded which). This chain connects TRBV20-1 to TRBJ1-5. The CDR3 loop reads CSASGPILTQHF.